This T cell receptor (beta chain) was identified during a study of T cells after posttransplantation cyclophosphamide. Study-wide results and caveats: Donor-recipient repertoire similarity was low at 1-2 months, rising over year one. Tissue-infiltrating T cells from skin or gut overlapped little with blood T cells.

Of note for this clone: The antigen remains undetermined. Other DNA variants within this sample encode the same CDR3.

The repertoire was sequenced with immunoSEQ multiplex PCR; TCRdb's copy has only in-frame clones and lacks some. This sample has tens of thousands of clones and no singletons, with about 2% in the ten largest. This CDR3 is built from 16 residues. The V gene lost 0 bases and the J gene lost 1 base, with 7 bases spanning the gap. CDR1 and CDR2 from the germline V gene are KGHSH and LQKENI. Peripheral blood was collected from the related graft donor on the marrow donation day. This TCR was recovered from a man aged 40-50 years in good health, CMV-negative, and a related stem cell transplant donor. The rearrangement uses TRBV18 and TRBJ2-6; perhaps TRBD1 as D (6 bases). Sequencing input: PBMCs. CDR3 protein: CASSPPGTSGANVLTF. In DNA, the CDR3 is TGTGCCAGCTCACCACCCGGGACATCTGGGGCCAACGTCCTGACTTTC.